Described below is a single T cell receptor beta chain sequence and its context. Its antigen is unknown. Time point defined: week 35, safety follow-up. Doses of 300 ug of mutant IDH1 20-mer peptide were given with topical imiquimod. There were new WHO grade 3 or 4 astrocytomas in the donors, and these were IDH1-mutant and ATRX-lost. The CDR3 is 17 residues long. Germline CDR1 MNHEY, CDR2 SMNVEV (reference sequence). Trimming left V 0 bases short and J 0 bases short, with 12 bases between. Sequenced by immunoSEQ multiplex PCR; TCRdb stores in-frame clones only, minus some. The table records about 26,000 clones, over 80% of them present only once. The source of the sample is a study of a mutant IDH1 vaccine in newly diagnosed glioma. Whole-study context: Beginning 4-6 weeks after radiotherapy alone, or with temozolomide cycles, vaccination took place.

The study's findings and limits: Any relationship between pseudoprogression and changes in top peripheral T cell clonotypes seemed absent. Evidence of vaccine-induced immune responses was documented in 80% to 95% of patients.

Sequenced material: PBMCs, taken from a glioma patient whose treatment included an IDH1 peptide vaccine. This sequence was found in a man aged 25 to 45 with glioma. The J gene is TRBJ2-1, the V gene TRBV27, with a tentative D call TRBD2 (6 bases). Here the CDR3 DNA reads TGTGCCAGCAGTTTATCTCCTACTAGCAGCTCCTACAATGAGCAGTTCTTC. It specifies CASSLSPTSSSYNEQFF.